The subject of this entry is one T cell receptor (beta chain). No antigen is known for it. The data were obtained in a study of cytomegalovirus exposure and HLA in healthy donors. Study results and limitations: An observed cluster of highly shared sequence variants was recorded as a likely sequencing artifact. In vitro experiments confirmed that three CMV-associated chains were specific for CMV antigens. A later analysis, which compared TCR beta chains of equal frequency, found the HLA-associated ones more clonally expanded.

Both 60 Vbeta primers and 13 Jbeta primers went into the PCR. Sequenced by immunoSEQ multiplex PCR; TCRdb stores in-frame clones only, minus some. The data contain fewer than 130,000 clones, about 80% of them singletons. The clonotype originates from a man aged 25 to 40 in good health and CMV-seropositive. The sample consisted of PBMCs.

In DNA form, the CDR3 reads TGCAGCGTAGGCCCCGGGACAGGGGTTAACTATGGCTACACCTTC. This codes for CSVGPGTGVNYGYTF. This chain joins TRBV29-1 and TRBJ1-2, with 10 bases matching TRBD1. This CDR3 region has 15 residues. The junction had 8 bases not matched to a gene; V was cut back by 6 bases and J by 1 base. Germline V lookup: CDR1 SQVTM, CDR2 ANQGSEA.